This T cell receptor beta chain derives from a study of blood T cell repertoires in COVID-19. Study-level background: The origin of the acute and convalescent COVID-19 samples was the United States, Italy and Spain. The cDNA or gDNA used as material had been derived from T cells, B-cell-depleted T cells, or PBMCs.

Per germline, CDR1 MNHEY and CDR2 SMNVEV (reference sequence). CDR3 length equals 15 residues. The ends were cut back, 3 bases at V and 1 base at J, with 11 bases in the middle. Clinical history reported by participants formed the basis on which cohorts were assigned. Before being deemed recovered, Cohort 3 donors had two negative PCRs, clearance, or symptom resolution. Sequencing was performed with immunoSEQ multiplex PCR; in TCRdb, only in-frame clones are kept and a portion is missing. The sample consists of about 270,000 clones, 85% to 90% of them appearing once. Sample: PBMCs or T cells enriched from blood (not recorded which). The receptor was derived from a man between 18 and 35 years old who had recovered from COVID-19. This sequence joins TRBV27 and TRBJ2-3; no reliable D call. The CDR3 spells CASSLGPWRTDTQYF. The CDR3 DNA sequence: TGTGCCAGCAGTTTGGGCCCCTGGCGCACAGATACGCAGTATTTT.